Listed below are T cell receptor beta chains from one sample, sequenced in a study of response to subunit inactivated influenza vaccine. Each CDR3 protein is one row after TCRdb ran MiXCR on the RT-PCR reads. The repertoire holds hundreds of thousands of distinct CDR3 sequences, with 16% as singletons. This specimen consisted of CD4+ T cells sorted from PBMCs, obtained less than 25 months after vaccination. Source of these receptors: a man between 50 and 70 years old who received an inactivated influenza vaccine. The CDR3 runs from the conserved cysteine through the conserved F or W. D genes are given only for firm matches. Rows give clone size only sometimes, using once, few, many, or a class for an expanded clone.

j_call d_call clone_size v_call cdr3_aa cdr3_nt
TRBJ2-3 TRBD2 - TRBV5-6 CASSSTGTRYSTDTQYF TGTGCCAGCAGCTCTACAGGGACTAGGTATAGCACAGATACGCAGTATTTT
TRBJ2-1 - - TRBV20-1 CSASAEAYNEQFF TGCAGTGCTAGCGCCGAGGCTTACAATGAGCAGTTCTTC
TRBJ2-7 - few TRBV19 CASSASDYEQYF TGTGCCAGTAGCGCCTCCGACTACGAGCAGTACTTC
TRBJ2-7 - - TRBV5-1 CASSPQHSSYEQYF TGCGCCAGCAGCCCCCAGCACAGTTCCTACGAGCAGTACTTC
TRBJ2-2 TRBD1 few TRBV6-2/TRBV6-3 CASSGQGTGELFF TGTGCCAGCAGCGGACAGGGAACCGGGGAGCTGTTTTTT
TRBJ2-7 - - TRBV5-6 CASSLGSTKTYEQYF TGTGCCAGCAGCTTGGGCAGTACCAAGACCTACGAGCAGTACTTC
TRBJ2-1 - few TRBV25-1 CASSPKSYNEQFF TGTGCCAGCAGTCCAAAATCCTACAATGAGCAGTTCTTC
TRBJ2-3 TRBD2 few TRBV4-1 CASSQTLAGATDTQYF TGCGCCAGCAGCCAAACATTAGCGGGGGCTACAGATACGCAGTATTTT
TRBJ2-5 - few TRBV15 CATSRSGTYQETQYF TGTGCCACCAGCAGGTCCGGGACCTACCAAGAGACCCAGTACTTC
TRBJ1-2 - many TRBV5-8 CASSYGWGLKKQGYTF TGTGCCAGCAGCTATGGTTGGGGCCTAAAAAAGCAGGGCTACACCTTC
TRBJ1-5 - few TRBV2 CASRADNQPQHF TGTGCCAGCAGGGCAGACAATCAGCCCCAGCATTTT
TRBJ2-2 TRBD1 many TRBV5-6 CASTTTGGLGKTGELFF TGTGCCAGCACTACGACAGGGGGGTTGGGGAAGACCGGGGAGCTGTTTTTT
TRBJ2-1 TRBD2 many TRBV5-5 CASQPGGRAPSNEQFF TGTGCCAGCCAGCCGGGCGGGAGGGCCCCTTCAAATGAGCAGTTCTTC
TRBJ2-3 - few TRBV12-3/TRBV12-4 CASSLGDTLTDTQYF TGTGCCAGCAGTTTAGGGGACACTCTCACAGATACGCAGTATTTT
TRBJ2-7 - few TRBV7-2 CASSEQGPSYEQYF TGTGCCAGCAGCGAACAGGGTCCCTCCTACGAGCAGTACTTC
TRBJ2-3 - - TRBV20-1 CSAGRARSDTQYF TGCAGTGCCGGCAGGGCCCGGTCAGATACGCAGTATTTT
TRBJ1-6 TRBD1 - TRBV12-3/TRBV12-4 CASSLDRVDSPLHF TGTGCCAGCAGTTTGGACAGGGTGGATTCACCCCTCCACTTT
TRBJ2-7 TRBD2 - TRBV12-3/TRBV12-4 CASRPSTSGRTHEQYF TGTGCCAGCAGACCCTCGACTAGCGGGAGAACCCACGAGCAGTACTTC
TRBJ1-3 - few TRBV7-2 CASSLRSGYGNTIYF TGTGCCAGCAGCTTAAGATCGGGGTACGGAAACACCATATATTTT
TRBJ1-1 TRBD1 few TRBV5-1 CASSSGGAGAEAFF TGCGCCAGCAGTTCAGGGGGCGCAGGAGCTGAAGCTTTCTTT
TRBJ2-2 TRBD2 few TRBV7-2 CASRRTSGSPGELFF TGTGCCAGCCGTCGGACTAGCGGGAGCCCCGGGGAGCTGTTTTTT
TRBJ2-7 - - TRBV20-1 CSARKRSYEQYF TGCAGTGCCCGTAAGAGATCCTACGAGCAGTACTTC
TRBJ1-4 - - TRBV10-3 CAISEGGFNEKLFF TGTGCCATCAGTGAGGGCGGCTTCAATGAAAAACTGTTTTTT
TRBJ1-5 - - TRBV20-1 CSAERGNSNQPQHF TGCAGTGCTGAACGGGGGAATAGCAATCAGCCCCAGCATTTT
TRBJ2-4 - - TRBV7-2 CASSPGHKNIQYF TGTGCCAGCAGCCCAGGGCACAAAAACATTCAGTACTTT
TRBJ2-1 - - TRBV20-1 CSAPSPGHNEQFF TGCAGTGCACCGTCCCCGGGGCACAATGAGCAGTTCTTC
TRBJ1-3 - - TRBV6-5 CASSYALYSGNTIYF TGTGCCAGCAGTTATGCACTATACTCTGGAAACACCATATATTTT
TRBJ1-1 TRBD1 - TRBV19 CASNGRGLTEAFF TGTGCCAGTAATGGGAGGGGGCTTACTGAAGCTTTCTTT
TRBJ2-6 TRBD2 - TRBV4-2 CASSQDGGVNSGANVLTF TGTGCCAGCAGCCAAGACGGGGGGGTTAACTCTGGGGCCAACGTCCTGACTTTC
TRBJ1-1 TRBD1 - TRBV4-2 CASSQAGQGSTEAFF TGTGCCAGCAGCCAAGCCGGACAGGGGAGCACTGAAGCTTTCTTT
TRBJ2-5 - - TRBV7-9 CASSLEGSGPSETQYF TGTGCCAGCAGCTTAGAAGGTAGCGGACCGTCGGAGACCCAGTACTTC
TRBJ2-5 - many TRBV10-2 CASSTGLKETQYF TGCGCCAGCAGCACAGGTTTGAAAGAGACCCAGTACTTC
TRBJ2-2 - many TRBV20-1 CSALVTGELFF TGCAGTGCTCTAGTTACCGGGGAGCTGTTTTTT
TRBJ2-1 - many TRBV29-1 CSVGWGLGYNEQFF TGCAGTGTGGGTTGGGGATTAGGCTACAATGAGCAGTTCTTC
TRBJ2-2 - few TRBV10-3 CAISELQNTGELFF TGTGCCATCAGTGAGTTGCAGAACACCGGGGAGCTGTTTTTT
TRBJ1-1 TRBD1 - TRBV7-6 CASSYPGQVNTEAFF TGTGCCAGCAGCTACCCCGGACAGGTGAACACTGAAGCTTTCTTT
TRBJ1-2 - - TRBV19 CASSIGTGTAF TGTGCCAGTAGTATAGGCACCGGGACGGCCTTC
TRBJ2-2 - - TRBV24-1 CATTTLGGELFF TGTGCCACCACTACCTTAGGCGGGGAGCTGTTTTTT
TRBJ1-2 - - TRBV20-1 CSASSDTQGGYTF TGCAGTGCTAGTTCGGACACACAGGGAGGCTACACCTTC
TRBJ2-1 - few TRBV19 CASSNLGRMGSYNEQFF TGTGCCAGTAGTAACCTGGGTCGGATGGGCTCCTACAATGAGCAGTTCTTC